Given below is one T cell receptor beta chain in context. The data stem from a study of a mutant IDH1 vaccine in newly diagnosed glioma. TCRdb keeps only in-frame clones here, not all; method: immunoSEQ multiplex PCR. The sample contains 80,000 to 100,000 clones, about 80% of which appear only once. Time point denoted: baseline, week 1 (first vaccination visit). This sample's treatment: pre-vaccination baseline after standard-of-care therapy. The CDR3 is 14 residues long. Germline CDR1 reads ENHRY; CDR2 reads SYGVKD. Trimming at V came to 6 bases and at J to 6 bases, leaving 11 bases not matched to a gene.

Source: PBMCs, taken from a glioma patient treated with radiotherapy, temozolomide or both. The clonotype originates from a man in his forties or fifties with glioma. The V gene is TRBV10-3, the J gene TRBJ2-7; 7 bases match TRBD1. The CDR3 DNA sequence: TGTGCCATCAGGGGGGACAGAAAGTCCGGCGAGCAGTACTTC. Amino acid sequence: CAIRGDRKSGEQYF.